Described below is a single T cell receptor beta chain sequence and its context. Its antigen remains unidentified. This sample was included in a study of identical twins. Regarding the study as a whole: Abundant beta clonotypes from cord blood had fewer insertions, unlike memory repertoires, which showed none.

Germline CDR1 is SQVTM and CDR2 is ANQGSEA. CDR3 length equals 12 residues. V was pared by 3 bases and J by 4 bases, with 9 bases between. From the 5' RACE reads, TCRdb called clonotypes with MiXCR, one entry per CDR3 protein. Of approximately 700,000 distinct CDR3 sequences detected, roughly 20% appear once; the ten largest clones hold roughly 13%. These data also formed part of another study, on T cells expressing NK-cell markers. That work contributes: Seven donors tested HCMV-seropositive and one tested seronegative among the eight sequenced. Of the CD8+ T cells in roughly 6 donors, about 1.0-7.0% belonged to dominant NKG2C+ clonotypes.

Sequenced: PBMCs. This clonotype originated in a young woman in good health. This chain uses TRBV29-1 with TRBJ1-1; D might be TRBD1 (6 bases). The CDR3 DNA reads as TGCAGCGTTGAGGGCAGGGGCACTGAAGCTTTCTTT. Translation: CSVEGRGTEAFF.